This TCR beta chain was sequenced during a study of Ad26.COV2.S vaccination and SARS-CoV-2 variants. Study in general: A participant enrolled in the COV1001 Ad26.COV2.S trial arm provided the sample. Recipients of Ad26.COV2.S got it intramuscularly, once or twice 56 days apart.

The CDR3 sequence is 14 residues long. Per the germline V gene, CDR1 is KGHDR and CDR2 is SFDVKD. V lost 4 bases and J 4 bases, leaving 12 bases between the germline ends. The data were produced by immunoSEQ multiplex PCR, yet TCRdb's version contains in-frame clones alone and is incomplete. The sample contains about 350,000 clones, about 85% of which appear only once. The treatment was: around 19 received Ad26.COV2.S at low or high dose, single or two shots; about five received placebo; per-sample allocation not given. Sampling took place 63 days after the first vaccine or placebo injection. Wuhan-strain SARS-CoV-2 spike was expressed by the Ad26 vector that made up the vaccine.

The chain uses TRBV24-1 and TRBJ2-5, with D hard to call. This sample comprised peripheral blood, obtained in a trial of Ad26.COV2.S vaccine versus placebo. This receptor was obtained from a person aged 18-65 years who received the Ad26.COV2.S COVID-19 vaccine or a placebo. The CDR3 reads CATSDPRVGETQYF. The CDR3 bases are TGTGCCACCAGTGACCCCCGGGTGGGAGAGACCCAGTACTTC.